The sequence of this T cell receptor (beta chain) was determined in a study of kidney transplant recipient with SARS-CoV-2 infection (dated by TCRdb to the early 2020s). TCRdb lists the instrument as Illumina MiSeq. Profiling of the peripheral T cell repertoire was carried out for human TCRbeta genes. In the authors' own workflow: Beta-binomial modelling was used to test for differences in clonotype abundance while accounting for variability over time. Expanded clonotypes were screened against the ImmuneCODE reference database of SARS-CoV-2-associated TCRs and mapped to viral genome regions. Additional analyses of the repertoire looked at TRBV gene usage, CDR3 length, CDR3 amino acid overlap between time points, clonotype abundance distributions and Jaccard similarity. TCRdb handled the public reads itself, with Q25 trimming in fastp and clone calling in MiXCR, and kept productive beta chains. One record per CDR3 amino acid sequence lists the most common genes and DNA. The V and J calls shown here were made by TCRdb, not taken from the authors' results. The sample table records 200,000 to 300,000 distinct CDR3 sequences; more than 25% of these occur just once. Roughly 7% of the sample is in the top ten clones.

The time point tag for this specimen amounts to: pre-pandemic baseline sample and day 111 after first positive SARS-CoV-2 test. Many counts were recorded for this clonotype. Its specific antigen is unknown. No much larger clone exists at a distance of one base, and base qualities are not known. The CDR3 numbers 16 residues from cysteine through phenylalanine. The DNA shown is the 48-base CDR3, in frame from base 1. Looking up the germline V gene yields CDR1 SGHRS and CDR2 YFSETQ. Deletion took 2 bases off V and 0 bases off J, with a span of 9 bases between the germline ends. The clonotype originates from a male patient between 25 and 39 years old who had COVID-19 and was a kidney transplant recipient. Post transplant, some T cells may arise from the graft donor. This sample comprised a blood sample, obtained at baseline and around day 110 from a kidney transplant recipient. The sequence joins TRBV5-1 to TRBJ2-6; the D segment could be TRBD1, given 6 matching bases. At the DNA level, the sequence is TGCGCCAGCAGCTTACAGGGCACCTCTGGGGCCAACGTCCTGACTTTC. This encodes CASSLQGTSGANVLTF.